This T cell receptor (beta chain) was sequenced in a study of human T cells and chemical hapten exposure. Whole-study context: After 6 days, upper back 0.01% DPC patch tests were scored. Points from the study as a whole: Expanded TCRs created a significantly greater count of big CDR3 similarity clusters than controls did. Sensitizing with DPC caused no change in TCRs above 1 in 1000 frequency.

The CDR3 has 15 residues. Germline values: CDR1 LGHNA, CDR2 YNFKEQ. With 0 bases removed from V and 4 bases from J, the gap between germline ends came to 13 bases. As originally analysed: Samples had a median of around 91,000 TCRs, ranging about 20,000 to 750,000. MiXCR, applied by TCRdb to the RACE reads, yields one record per CDR3 protein. These V and J calls are TCRdb output, not the study's own analysis. Among fewer than 400,000 distinct CDR3 sequences, around 7% were seen once, and the ten largest hold less than 10%. To note about this clonotype: Its antigen remains unidentified.

As for time point: patch test 1, 2 weeks after DPC sensitization. Treatment specified: therapeutic diphenylcyclopropenone sensitization with weekly scalp DPC. The chain joins TRBV4-2 to TRBJ2-7; D is possibly TRBD1 (6 bases). The sequence was obtained from a woman under 30 with alopecia areata. Some clones in this sample may be carry-over from other donors' samples. The sample consisted of whole blood, taken in connection with sensitization to the hapten diphenylcyclopropenone (DPC). Here the CDR3 DNA reads TGTGCCAGCAGCCAAGATGGCGGACAGCTTTACGAGCAGTACTTC. The encoded protein is CASSQDGGQLYEQYF.